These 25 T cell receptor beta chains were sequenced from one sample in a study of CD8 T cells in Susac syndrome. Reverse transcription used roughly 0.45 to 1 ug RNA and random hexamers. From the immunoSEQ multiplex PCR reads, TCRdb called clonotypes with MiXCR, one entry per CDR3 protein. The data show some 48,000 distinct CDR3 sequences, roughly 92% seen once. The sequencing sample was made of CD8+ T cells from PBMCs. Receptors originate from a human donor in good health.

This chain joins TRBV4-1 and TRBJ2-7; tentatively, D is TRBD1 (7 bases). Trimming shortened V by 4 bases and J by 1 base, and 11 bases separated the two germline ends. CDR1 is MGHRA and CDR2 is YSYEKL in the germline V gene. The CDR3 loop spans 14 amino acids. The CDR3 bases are TGCGCCAGCAGCCCCCCAGGGGGGTCCTACGAGCAGTACTTC. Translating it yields CASSPPGGSYEQYF.

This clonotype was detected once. Here the CDR3 DNA reads TGTGCCAGCAGCCGACTCATGAACACTGAAGCTTTCTTT. This gives the protein CASSRLMNTEAFF. V gene TRBV3-1 combines with J gene TRBJ1-1; the D is unclear. This CDR3 comprises 13 residues. The ends were cut back, 4 bases at V and 0 bases at J, with 6 bases in the middle. Germline V gene sequence: CDR1 LGHDT, CDR2 YNNKEL (reference sequence).

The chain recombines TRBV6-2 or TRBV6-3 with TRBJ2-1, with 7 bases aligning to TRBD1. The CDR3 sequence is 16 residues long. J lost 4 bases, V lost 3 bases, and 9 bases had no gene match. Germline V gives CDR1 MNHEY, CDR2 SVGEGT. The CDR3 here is CASSYLHRGAYNEQFF. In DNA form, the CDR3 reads TGTGCCAGCAGTTATCTCCACAGGGGTGCGTACAATGAGCAGTTCTTC.

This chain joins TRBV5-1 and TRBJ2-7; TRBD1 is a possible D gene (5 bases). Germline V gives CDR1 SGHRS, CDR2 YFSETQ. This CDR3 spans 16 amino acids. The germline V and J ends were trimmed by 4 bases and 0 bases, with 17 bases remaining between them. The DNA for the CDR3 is TGCGCCAGCAGCGAGCGTGGGGCCGGCGTCTCCTACGAGCAGTACTTC. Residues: CASSERGAGVSYEQYF.

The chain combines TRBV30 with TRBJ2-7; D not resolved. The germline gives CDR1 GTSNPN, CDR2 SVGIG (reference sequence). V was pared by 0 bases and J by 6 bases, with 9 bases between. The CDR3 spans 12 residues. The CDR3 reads CAWSVRYLEQYF. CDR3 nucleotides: TGTGCCTGGAGTGTACGTTACCTCGAGCAGTACTTC. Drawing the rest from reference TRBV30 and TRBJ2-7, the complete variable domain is SQTIHQWPATLVQPVGSPLSLECTVEGTSNPNLYWYRQAAGRGLQLLFYSVGIGQISSEVPQNLSASRPQDRQFILSSKKLLLSDSGFYLCAWSVRYLEQYFGPGTRLTVT.

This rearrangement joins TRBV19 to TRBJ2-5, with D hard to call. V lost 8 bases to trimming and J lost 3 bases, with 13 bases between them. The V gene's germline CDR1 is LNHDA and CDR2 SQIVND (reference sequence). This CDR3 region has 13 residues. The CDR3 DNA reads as TGTGCCAGTTCCTACGGCGGAGAAGAGACCCAGTACTTC. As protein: CASSYGGEETQYF.

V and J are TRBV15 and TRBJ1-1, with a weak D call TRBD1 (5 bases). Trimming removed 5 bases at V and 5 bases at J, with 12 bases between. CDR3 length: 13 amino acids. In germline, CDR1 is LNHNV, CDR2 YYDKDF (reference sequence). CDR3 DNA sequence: TGTGCCACCAGCCCCCCGGAGGGGACTGAAGCTTTCTTT. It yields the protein CATSPPEGTEAFF.

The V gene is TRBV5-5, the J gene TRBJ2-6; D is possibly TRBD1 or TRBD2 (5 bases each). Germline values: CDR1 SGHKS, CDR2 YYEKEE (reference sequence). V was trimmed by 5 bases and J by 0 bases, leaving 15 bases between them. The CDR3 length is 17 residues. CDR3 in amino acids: CASRPRDLPSGANVLTF. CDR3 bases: TGTGCCAGCAGACCCCGGGACCTCCCCTCTGGGGCCAACGTCCTGACTTTC.

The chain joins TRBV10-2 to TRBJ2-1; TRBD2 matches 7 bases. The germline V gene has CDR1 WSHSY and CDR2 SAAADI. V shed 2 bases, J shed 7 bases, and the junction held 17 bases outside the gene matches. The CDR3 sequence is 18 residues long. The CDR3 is CASSEPRQLAPLGNEQFF. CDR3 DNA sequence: TGCGCCAGCAGTGAGCCACGACAACTAGCGCCCCTGGGGAATGAGCAGTTCTTC.

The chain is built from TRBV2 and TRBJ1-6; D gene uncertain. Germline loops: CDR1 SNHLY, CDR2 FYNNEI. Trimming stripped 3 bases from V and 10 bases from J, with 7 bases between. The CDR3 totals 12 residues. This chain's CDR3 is CASSDPESPLHF. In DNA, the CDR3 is TGTGCCAGCAGTGACCCCGAATCACCCCTCCACTTT.

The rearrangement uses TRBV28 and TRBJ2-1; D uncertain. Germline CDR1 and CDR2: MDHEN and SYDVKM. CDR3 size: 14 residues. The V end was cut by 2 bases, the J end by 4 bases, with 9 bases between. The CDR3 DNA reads TGTGCCAGCAGTTTAGACGGATGGTACAATGAGCAGTTCTTC. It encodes CASSLDGWYNEQFF.

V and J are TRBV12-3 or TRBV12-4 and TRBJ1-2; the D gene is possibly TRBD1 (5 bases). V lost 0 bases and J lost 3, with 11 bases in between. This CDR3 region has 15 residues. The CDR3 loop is CASSLAQDLYYGYTF. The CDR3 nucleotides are TGTGCCAGCAGTTTAGCACAGGATTTATACTATGGCTACACCTTC.

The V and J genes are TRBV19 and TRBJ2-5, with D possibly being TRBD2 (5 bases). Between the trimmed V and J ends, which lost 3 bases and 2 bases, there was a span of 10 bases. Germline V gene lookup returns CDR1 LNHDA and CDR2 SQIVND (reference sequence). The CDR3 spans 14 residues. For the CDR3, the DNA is TGTGCCAGTAGTATCCCGGGGTCTCAAGAGACCCAGTACTTC. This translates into CASSIPGSQETQYF.

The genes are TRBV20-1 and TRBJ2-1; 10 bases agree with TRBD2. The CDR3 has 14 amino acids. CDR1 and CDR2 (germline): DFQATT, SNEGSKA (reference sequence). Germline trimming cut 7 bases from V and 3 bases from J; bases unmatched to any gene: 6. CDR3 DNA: TGCAGTGTCCCTCTAGCGGGAGTCTACAATGAGCAGTTCTTC. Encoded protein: CSVPLAGVYNEQFF.

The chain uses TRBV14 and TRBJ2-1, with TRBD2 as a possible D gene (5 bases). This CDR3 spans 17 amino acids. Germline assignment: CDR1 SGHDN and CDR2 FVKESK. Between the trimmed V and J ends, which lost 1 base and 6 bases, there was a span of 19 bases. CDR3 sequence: CASSQGTSSGWGNEQFF. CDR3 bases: TGTGCCAGCAGCCAAGGAACTAGTTCGGGCTGGGGCAATGAGCAGTTCTTC.

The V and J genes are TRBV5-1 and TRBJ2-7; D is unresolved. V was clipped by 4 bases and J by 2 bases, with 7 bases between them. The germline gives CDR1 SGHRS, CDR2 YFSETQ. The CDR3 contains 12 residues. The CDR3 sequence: CASSHGAYEQYF. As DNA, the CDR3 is TGCGCCAGCAGCCATGGGGCCTACGAGCAGTACTTC. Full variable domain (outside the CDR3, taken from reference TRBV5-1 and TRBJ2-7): KAGVTQTPRYLIKTRGQQVTLSCSPISGHRSVSWYQQTPGQGLQFLFEYFSETQRNKGNFPGRFSGRQFSNSRSEMNVSTLELGDSALYLCASSHGAYEQYFGPGTRLTVT.

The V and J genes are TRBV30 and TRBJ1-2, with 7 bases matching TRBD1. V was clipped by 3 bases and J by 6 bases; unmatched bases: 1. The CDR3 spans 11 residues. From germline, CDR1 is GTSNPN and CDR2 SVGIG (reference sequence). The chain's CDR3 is CAWSDRDGYTF. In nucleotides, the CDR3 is TGTGCCTGGAGCGACAGGGATGGCTACACCTTC.

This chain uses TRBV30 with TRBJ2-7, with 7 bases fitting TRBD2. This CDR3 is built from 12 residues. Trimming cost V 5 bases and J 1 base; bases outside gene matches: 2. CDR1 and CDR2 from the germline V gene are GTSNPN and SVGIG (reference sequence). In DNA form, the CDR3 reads TGTGCCTGGGGGGGGGTTTCCTACGAGCAGTACTTC. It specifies CAWGGVSYEQYF.

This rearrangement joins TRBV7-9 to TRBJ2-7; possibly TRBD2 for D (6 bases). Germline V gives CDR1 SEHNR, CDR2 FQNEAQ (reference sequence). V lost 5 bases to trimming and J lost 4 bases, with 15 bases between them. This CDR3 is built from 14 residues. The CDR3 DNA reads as TGTGCCAGCAGCCACGGGGGACGTGGGTACGAGCAGTACTTC. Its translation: CASSHGGRGYEQYF.

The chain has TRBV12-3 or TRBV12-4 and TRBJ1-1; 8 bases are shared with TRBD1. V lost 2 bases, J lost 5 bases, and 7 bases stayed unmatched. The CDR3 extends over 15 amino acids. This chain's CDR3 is CASSLPGQGSTEAFF. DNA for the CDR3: TGTGCCAGCAGTTTACCTGGACAGGGATCGACTGAAGCTTTCTTT.

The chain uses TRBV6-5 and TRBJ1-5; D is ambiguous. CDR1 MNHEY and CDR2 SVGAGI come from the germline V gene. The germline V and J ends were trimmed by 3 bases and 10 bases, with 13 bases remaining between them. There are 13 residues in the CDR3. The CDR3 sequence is CASSYEVGGPQHF. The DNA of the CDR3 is TGTGCCAGCAGTTATGAAGTCGGCGGACCCCAGCATTTT.

CDR3 loop: CASKYRARVFNTGELFF. DNA of the CDR3: TGTGCCAGCAAGTACAGGGCTAGAGTTTTTAACACCGGGGAGCTGTTTTTT. This chain connects TRBV12-3 or TRBV12-4 to TRBJ2-2, with a tentative D call TRBD1 (6 bases). This CDR3 spans 17 amino acids. V lost 7 bases and J 2 bases, leaving 20 bases between the germline ends.

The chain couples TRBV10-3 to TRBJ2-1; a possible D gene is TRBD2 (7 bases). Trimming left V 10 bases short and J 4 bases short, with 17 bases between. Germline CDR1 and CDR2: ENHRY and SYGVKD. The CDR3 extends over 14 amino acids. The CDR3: CATGGGSGYNEQFF. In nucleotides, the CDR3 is TGTGCCACCGGGGGCGGGAGTGGGTACAATGAGCAGTTCTTC.

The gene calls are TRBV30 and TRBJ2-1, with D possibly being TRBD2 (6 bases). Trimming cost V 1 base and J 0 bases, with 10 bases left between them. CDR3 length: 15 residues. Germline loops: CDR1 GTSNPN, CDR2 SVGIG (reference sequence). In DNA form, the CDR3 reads TGTGCCTGGAGTGGGGGACTGGGCTCCTACAATGAGCAGTTCTTC. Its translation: CAWSGGLGSYNEQFF.

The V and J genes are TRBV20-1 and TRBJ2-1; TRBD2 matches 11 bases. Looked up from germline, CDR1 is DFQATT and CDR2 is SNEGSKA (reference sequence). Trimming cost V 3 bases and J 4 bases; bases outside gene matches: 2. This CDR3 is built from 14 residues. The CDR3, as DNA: TGCAGTGCTAGGGGACTAGCGGATTACAATGAGCAGTTCTTC. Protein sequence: CSARGLADYNEQFF.